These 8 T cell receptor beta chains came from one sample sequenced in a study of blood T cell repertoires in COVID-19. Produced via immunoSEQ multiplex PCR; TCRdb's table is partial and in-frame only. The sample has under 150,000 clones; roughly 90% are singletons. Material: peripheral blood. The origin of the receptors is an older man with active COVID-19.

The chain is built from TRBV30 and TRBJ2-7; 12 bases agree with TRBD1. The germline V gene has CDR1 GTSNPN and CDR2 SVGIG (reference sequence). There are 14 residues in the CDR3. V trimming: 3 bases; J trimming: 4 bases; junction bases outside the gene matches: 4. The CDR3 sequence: CAWSLGQGAYEQYF. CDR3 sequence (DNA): TGTGCCTGGAGCCTGGGACAGGGGGCGTACGAGCAGTACTTC.

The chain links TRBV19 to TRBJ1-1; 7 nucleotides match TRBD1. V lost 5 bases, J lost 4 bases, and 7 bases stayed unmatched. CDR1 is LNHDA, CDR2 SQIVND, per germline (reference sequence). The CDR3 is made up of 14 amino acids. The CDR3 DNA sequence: TGTGCCAGTAGTGCCCAACAGGGGATCACTGAAGCTTTCTTT. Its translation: CASSAQQGITEAFF.

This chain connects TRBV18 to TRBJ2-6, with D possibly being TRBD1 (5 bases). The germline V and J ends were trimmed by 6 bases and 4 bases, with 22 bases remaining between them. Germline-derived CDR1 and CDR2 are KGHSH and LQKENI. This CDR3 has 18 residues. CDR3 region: CASSLLPARDSGANVLTF. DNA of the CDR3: TGTGCCAGCTCTCTACTCCCGGCCAGGGATTCAGGGGCCAACGTCCTGACTTTC.

The DNA of the CDR3 is TGTGCCAGCAGTTCACTAGCGGGGGCCTACAATGAGCAGTTCTTC. Amino acid sequence: CASSSLAGAYNEQFF. This chain joins TRBV27 and TRBJ2-1; 11 nucleotides line up with TRBD2. Germline CDR1 MNHEY, CDR2 SMNVEV (reference sequence). The CDR3 has 15 residues. Trimming removed 4 bases from V and 2 bases from J; junction bases left unmatched: 1.

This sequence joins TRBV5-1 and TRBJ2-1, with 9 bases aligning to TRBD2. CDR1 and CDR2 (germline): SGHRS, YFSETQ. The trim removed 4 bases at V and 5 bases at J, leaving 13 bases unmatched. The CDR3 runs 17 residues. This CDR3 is CASSPTSGRLVNNEQFF. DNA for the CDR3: TGCGCCAGCAGCCCTACCAGCGGGAGGTTAGTGAACAATGAGCAGTTCTTC.

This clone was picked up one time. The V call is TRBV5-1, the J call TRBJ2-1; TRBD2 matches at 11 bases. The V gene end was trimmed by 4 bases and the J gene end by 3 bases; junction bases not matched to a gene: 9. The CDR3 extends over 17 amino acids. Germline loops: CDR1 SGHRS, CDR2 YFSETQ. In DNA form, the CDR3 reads TGCGCCAGCAGCCCGCTCTCAACTAGCGGGAGCTACAATGAGCAGTTCTTC. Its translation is CASSPLSTSGSYNEQFF.

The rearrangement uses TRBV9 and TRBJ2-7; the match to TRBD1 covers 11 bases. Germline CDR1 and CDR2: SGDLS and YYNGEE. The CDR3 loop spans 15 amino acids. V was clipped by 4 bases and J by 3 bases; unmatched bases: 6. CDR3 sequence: CASSPGGTGGYEQYF. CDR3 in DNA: TGTGCCAGCAGCCCGGGGGGGACAGGGGGCTACGAGCAGTACTTC.

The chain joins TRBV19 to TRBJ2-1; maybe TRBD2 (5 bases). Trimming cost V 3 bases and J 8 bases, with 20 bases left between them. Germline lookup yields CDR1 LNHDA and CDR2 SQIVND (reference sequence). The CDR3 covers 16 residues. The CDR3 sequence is CASSIPQRRGRHEQFF. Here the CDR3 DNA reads TGTGCCAGTAGTATCCCTCAGAGACGGGGAAGGCATGAGCAGTTCTTC.